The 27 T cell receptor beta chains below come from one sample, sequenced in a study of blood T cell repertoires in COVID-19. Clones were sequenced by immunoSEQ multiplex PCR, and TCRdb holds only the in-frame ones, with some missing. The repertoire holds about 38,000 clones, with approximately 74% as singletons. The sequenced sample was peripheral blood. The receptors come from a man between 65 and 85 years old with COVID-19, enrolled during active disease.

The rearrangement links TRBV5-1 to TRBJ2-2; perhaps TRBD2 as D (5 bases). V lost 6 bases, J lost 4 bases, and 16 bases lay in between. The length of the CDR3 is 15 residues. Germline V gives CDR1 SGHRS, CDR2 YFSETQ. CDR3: CASTRATEGTGELFF. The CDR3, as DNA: TGCGCCAGCACAAGAGCCACAGAGGGCACCGGGGAGCTGTTTTTT.

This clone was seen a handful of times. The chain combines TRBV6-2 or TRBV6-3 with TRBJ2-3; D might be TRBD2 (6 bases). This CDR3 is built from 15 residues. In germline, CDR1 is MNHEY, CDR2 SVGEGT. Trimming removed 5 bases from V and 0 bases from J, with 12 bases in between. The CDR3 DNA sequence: TGTGCCAGCAGTCCCGAGGGACTTAGCACAGATACGCAGTATTTT. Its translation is CASSPEGLSTDTQYF.

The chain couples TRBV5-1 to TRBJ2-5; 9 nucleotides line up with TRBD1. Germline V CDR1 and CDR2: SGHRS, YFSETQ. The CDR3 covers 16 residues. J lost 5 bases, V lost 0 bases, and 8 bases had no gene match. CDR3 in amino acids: CASSLGSGQGGETQYF. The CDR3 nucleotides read TGCGCCAGCAGCTTGGGATCGGGACAGGGAGGGGAGACCCAGTACTTC.

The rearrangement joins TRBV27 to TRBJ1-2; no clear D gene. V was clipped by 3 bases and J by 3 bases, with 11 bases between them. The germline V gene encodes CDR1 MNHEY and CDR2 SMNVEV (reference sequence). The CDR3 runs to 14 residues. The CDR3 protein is CASSFRGPDYGYTF. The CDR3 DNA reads TGTGCCAGCAGTTTTCGAGGGCCCGACTATGGCTACACCTTC.

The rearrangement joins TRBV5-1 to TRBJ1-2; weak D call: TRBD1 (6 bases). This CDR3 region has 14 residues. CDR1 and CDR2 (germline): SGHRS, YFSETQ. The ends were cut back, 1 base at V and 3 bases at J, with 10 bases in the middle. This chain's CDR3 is CASSLRQDDYGYTF. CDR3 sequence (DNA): TGCGCCAGCAGCTTGCGACAGGACGACTATGGCTACACCTTC.

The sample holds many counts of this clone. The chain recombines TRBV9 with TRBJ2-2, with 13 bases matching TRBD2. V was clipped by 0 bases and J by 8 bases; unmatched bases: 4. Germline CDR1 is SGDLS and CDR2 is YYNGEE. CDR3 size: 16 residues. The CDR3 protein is CASSVGGLAGVGELFF. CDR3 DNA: TGTGCCAGCAGCGTAGGAGGACTAGCGGGAGTTGGGGAGCTGTTTTTT.

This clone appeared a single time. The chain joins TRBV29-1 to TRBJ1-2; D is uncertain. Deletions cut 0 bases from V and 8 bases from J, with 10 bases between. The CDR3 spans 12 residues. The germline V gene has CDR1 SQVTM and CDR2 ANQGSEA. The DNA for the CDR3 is TGCAGCGTTGAAGATCTGAGGGCGGGCTACACCTTC. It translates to CSVEDLRAGYTF.

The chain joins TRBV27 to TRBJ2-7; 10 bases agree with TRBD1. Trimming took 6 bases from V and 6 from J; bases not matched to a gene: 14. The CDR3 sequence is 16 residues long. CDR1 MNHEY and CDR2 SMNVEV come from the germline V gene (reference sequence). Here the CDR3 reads CASRAVTGTGALEQYF. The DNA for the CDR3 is TGTGCCAGCAGAGCAGTAACCGGGACAGGGGCGCTCGAGCAGTACTTC.

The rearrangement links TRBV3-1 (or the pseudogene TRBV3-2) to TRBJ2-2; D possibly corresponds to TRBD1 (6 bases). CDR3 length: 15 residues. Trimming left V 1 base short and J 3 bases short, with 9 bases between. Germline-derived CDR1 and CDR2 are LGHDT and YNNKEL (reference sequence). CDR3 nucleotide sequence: TGTGCCAGCAGCCAAGCAGGGGCGTACACCGGGGAGCTGTTTTTT. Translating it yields CASSQAGAYTGELFF.

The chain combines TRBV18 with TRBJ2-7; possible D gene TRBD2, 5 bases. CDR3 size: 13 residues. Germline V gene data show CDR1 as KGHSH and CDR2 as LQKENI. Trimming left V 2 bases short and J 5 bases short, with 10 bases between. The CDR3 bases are TGTGCCAGCTCACCAGGCAGGACTCACGAGCAGTACTTC. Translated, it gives CASSPGRTHEQYF.

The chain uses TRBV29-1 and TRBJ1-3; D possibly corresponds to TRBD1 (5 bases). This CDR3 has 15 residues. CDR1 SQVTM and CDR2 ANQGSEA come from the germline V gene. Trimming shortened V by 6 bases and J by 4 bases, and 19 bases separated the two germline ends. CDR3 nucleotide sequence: TGCAGCGTCGATTCCGGGTCAGGGATCGGAAACACCATATATTTT. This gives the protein CSVDSGSGIGNTIYF.

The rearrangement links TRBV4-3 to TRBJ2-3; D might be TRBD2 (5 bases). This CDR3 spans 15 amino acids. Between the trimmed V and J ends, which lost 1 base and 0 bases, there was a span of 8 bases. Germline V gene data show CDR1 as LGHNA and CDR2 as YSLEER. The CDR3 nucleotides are TGCGCCAGCAGCCAAGTTAGCGATAGCACAGATACGCAGTATTTT. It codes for CASSQVSDSTDTQYF.

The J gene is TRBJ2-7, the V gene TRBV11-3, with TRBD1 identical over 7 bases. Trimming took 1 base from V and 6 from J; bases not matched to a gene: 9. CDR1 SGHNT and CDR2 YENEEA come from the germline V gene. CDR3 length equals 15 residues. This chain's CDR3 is CASSLAGQTDSEQYF. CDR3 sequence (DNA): TGTGCCAGCAGCTTAGCGGGACAGACGGATAGCGAGCAGTACTTC.

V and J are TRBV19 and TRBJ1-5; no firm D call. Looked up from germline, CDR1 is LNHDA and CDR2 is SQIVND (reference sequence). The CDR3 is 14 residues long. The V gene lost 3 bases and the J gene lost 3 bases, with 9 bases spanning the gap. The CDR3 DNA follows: TGTGCCAGTAGTATCGAACGGTCCAATCAGCCCCAGCATTTT. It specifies CASSIERSNQPQHF.

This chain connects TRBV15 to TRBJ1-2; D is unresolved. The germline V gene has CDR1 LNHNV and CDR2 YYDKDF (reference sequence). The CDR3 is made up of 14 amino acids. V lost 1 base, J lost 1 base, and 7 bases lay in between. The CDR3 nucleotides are TGTGCCACCAGCAGAGGAGGGAATAACTATGGCTACACCTTC. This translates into CATSRGGNNYGYTF.

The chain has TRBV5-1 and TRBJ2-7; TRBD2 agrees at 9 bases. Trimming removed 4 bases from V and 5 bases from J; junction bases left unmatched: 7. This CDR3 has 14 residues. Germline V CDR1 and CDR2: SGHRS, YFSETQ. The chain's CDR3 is CASSLSSGVDEQYF. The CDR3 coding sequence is TGCGCCAGCAGCCTCTCTAGCGGGGTCGACGAGCAGTACTTC.

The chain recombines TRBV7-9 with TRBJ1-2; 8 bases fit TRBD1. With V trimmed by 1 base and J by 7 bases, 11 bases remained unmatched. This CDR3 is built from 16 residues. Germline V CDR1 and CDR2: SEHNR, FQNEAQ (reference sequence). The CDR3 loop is CASSLVSGGDVRGYTF. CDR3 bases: TGTGCCAGCAGCTTAGTGTCAGGGGGCGACGTCCGTGGCTACACCTTC.

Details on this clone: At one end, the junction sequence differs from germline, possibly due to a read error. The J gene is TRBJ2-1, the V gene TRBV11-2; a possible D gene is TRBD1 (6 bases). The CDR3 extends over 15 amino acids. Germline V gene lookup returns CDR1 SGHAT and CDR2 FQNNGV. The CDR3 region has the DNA TGTGCCAGCAGCCGTGACAGGCTTCAGGGCAATGGGCAGTTCTTC. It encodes CASSRDRLQGNGQFF.

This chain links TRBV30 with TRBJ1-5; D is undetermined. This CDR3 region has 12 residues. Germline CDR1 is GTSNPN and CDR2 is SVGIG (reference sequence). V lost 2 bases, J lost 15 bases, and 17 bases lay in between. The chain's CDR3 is CAWSPSGNKMHF. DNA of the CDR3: TGTGCCTGGAGTCCTTCCGGGAACAAAATGCATTTT.

The CDR3 bases are TGCGCCAGCAGCCAAGATAGAACAGGGCGTATCTATGGCTACACCTTC. It is translated as CASSQDRTGRIYGYTF. This sequence joins TRBV4-1 and TRBJ1-2, with a possible D match to TRBD1 (6 bases). Germline V gives CDR1 MGHRA, CDR2 YSYEKL. This CDR3 spans 16 amino acids. V lost 0 bases to trimming and J lost 4 bases, with 15 bases between them.

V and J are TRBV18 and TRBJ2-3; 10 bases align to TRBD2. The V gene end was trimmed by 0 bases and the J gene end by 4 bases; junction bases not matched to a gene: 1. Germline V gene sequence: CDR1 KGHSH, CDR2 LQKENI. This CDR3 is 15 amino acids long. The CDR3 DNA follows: TGTGCCAGCTCACCACCAAGCGGGGGGGCAGATACGCAGTATTTT. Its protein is CASSPPSGGADTQYF.

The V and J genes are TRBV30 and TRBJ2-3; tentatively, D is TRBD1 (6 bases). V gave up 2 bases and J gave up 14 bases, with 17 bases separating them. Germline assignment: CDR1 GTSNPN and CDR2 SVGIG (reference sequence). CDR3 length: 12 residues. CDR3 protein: CAWSIHRDQGYF. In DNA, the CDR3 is TGTGCCTGGAGTATCCACAGGGACCAAGGGTATTTT.

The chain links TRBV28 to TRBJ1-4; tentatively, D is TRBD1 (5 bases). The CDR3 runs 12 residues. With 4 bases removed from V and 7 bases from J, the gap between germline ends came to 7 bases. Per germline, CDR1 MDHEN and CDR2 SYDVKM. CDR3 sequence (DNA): TGTGCCAGCAGTTGGGGGGGTGAAAAACTGTTTTTT. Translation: CASSWGGEKLFF.

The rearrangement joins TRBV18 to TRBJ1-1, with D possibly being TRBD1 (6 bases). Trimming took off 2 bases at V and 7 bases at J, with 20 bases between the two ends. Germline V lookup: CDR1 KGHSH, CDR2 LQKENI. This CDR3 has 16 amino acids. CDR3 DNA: TGTGCCAGCTCACCATTCGGGGGGCAAGGGGTGTTTGAAGCTTTCTTT. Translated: CASSPFGGQGVFEAFF.

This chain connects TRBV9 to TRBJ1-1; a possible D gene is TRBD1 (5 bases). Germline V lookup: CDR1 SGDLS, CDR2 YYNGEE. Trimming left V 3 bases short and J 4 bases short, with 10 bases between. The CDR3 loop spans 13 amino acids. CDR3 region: CASSGGLGTEAFF. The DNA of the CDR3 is TGTGCCAGCAGCGGGGGACTTGGCACTGAAGCTTTCTTT. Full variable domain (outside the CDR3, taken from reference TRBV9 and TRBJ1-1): DSGVTQTPKHLITATGQRVTLRCSPRSGDLSVYWYQQSLDQGLQFLIQYYNGEERAKGNILERFSAQQFPDLHSELNLSSLELGDSALYFCASSGGLGTEAFFGQGTRLTVV.

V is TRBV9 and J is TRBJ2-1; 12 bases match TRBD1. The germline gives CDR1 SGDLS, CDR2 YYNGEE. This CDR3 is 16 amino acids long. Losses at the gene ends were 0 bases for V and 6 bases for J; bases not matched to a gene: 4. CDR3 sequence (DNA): TGTGCCAGCAGCGTAGTGGGACAGGGGGCGTCCAATGAGCAGTTCTTC. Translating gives CASSVVGQGASNEQFF.

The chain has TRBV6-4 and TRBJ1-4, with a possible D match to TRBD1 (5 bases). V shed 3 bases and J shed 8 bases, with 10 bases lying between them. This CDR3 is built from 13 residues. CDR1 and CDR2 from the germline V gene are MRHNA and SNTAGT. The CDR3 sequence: CASSDRGEEKLFF. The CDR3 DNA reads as TGTGCCAGCAGTGATAGGGGTGAAGAAAAACTGTTTTTT.